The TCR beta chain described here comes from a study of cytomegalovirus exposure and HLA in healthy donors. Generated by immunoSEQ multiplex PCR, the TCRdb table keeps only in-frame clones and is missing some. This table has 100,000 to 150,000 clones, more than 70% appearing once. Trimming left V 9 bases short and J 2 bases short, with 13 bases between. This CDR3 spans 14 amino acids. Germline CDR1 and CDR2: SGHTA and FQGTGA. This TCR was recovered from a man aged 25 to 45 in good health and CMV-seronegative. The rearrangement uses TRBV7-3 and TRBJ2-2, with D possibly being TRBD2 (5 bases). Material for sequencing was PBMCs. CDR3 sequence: CASATSGNTGELFF. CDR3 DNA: TGTGCCAGTGCGACCAGCGGAAACACCGGGGAGCTGTTTTTT.